The sequence of this T cell receptor beta chain was determined in a study of blood T cell repertoires in COVID-19. About the research overall: The United States, Italy and Spain provided the acute and convalescent COVID-19 samples. PBMCs, B-cell-depleted T cells, or T cells were the source of the cDNA or gDNA that made up the material.

Authors' processing steps: Estimation of nucleated cell counts was performed using reference gene primer amplification. The assay was immunoSEQ multiplex PCR, and TCRdb's table has in-frame clones only and misses some. V and J calls and clone size follow that table, whereas D and trimming were derived from the DNA. Of about 170,000 clones listed, 80% to 90% are singletons. Losses at the gene ends were 4 bases for V and 8 bases for J; bases not matched to a gene: 5. This CDR3 spans 14 amino acids. Per the germline V gene, CDR1 is SGHRS and CDR2 is YFSETQ. The sequenced sample consisted of peripheral blood. The genes are TRBV5-1 and TRBJ1-4; TRBD1 matches at 10 bases. The receptor was isolated from a woman of 80 years or more with acute or convalescent COVID-19. The CDR3 loop reads CASSDGTGDEKLFF. CDR3 nucleotide sequence: TGCGCCAGCAGCGACGGGACAGGGGACGAAAAACTGTTTTTT.